This record covers a single T cell receptor beta chain. Its antigen remains unidentified. Germline CDR1 SEHNR, CDR2 FQNEAQ (reference sequence). The CDR3 contains 16 residues. Germline trimming cut 5 bases from V and 1 base from J; bases unmatched to any gene: 7. These data originate in a study of T cells after yellow fever vaccination. Findings of the study overall: CD4 and CD8 compartments shared a small share of clonotypes.

Template switching with 5'RACE generated the TCR cDNA and added a universal primer site and UMIs. TCRdb re-derived calls from the 5' RACE reads in MiXCR, one entry per CDR3 protein. This repertoire shows hundreds of thousands of distinct CDR3 sequences, about 13% found once; its top ten account for over 12%. The receptor's source is a young man who received the YFV17D yellow fever vaccine. Specimen: PBMCs, collected on the day of the yellow fever booster vaccination. The chain carries TRBV7-9 and TRBJ2-3, with 9 bases that match TRBD1. This CDR3 is CASSKTGTGRTDTQYF. The CDR3 region has the DNA TGTGCCAGCAGCAAAACCGGGACAGGGCGCACAGATACGCAGTATTTT.